This TCR beta chain was captured by sequencing in a study of CD8 T cells in Susac syndrome. RNA amounts of roughly 0.5 to 1 ug underwent reverse transcription with random hexamers. TCRdb passed the immunoSEQ multiplex PCR reads through MiXCR, listing each CDR3 protein once. The data contain about 210,000 distinct CDR3 sequences, about 96% of them singletons. Sequences were obtained from CD4+ T cells from PBMCs. This TCR came from a human donor with multiple sclerosis.

The CDR3 reads CASSVGGRGGTDTQYF. CDR3 in DNA: TGTGCCAGCAGCGTAGGAGGGCGGGGAGGCACAGATACGCAGTATTTT. The chain couples TRBV9 to TRBJ2-3; a weak D match, TRBD2 (6 bases). Trimming took 0 bases from V and 1 from J, leaving 12 bases between them. This CDR3 contains 16 residues. Germline V gives CDR1 SGDLS, CDR2 YYNGEE. Based on the CDR3 plus reference TRBV9 and TRBJ2-3, the full variable domain is DSGVTQTPKHLITATGQRVTLRCSPRSGDLSVYWYQQSLDQGLQFLIQYYNGEERAKGNILERFSAQQFPDLHSELNLSSLELGDSALYFCASSVGGRGGTDTQYFGPGTRLTVL.